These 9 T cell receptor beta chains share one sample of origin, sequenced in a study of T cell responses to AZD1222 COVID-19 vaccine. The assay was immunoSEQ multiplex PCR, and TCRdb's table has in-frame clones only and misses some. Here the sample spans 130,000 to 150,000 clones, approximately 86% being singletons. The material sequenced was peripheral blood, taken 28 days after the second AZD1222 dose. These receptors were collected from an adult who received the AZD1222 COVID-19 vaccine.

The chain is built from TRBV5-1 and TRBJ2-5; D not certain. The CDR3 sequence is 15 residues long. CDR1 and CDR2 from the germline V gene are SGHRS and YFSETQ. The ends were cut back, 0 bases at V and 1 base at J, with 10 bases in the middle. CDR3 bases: TGCGCCAGCAGCTTGGCAGGAGCGAGCCAAGAGACCCAGTACTTC. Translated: CASSLAGASQETQYF.

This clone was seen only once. DNA for the CDR3: TGTGCCAGCAGTTTAATCGGGGTCACTGAAGCTTTCTTT. Protein sequence: CASSLIGVTEAFF. The J gene is TRBJ1-1, the V gene TRBV28; D uncertain. Per germline, CDR1 MDHEN and CDR2 SYDVKM. The CDR3 is 13 residues long. The germline V and J ends were trimmed by 2 bases and 4 bases, with 8 bases remaining between them.

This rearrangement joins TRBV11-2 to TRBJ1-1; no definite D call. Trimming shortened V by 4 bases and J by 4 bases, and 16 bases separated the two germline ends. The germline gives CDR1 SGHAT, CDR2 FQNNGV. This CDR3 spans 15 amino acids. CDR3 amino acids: CASSSPRGYLTEAFF. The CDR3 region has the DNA TGTGCCAGCAGCTCCCCGCGGGGATACCTCACTGAAGCTTTCTTT.

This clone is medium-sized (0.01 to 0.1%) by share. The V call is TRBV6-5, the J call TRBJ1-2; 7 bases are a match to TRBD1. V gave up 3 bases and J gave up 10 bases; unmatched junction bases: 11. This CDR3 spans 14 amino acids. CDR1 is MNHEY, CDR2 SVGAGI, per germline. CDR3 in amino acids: CASSYGTAAGDYTF. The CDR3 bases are TGTGCCAGCAGTTATGGGACAGCCGCCGGAGACTACACCTTC.

The CDR3: CASSFDYSSGTDTQYF. CDR3 DNA sequence: TGCGCCAGCAGCTTCGATTACAGTAGTGGCACAGATACGCAGTATTTT. The rearrangement uses TRBV5-1 and TRBJ2-3; no clear D gene. The V end was cut by 2 bases, the J end by 1 base, with 14 bases between. CDR1 is SGHRS, CDR2 YFSETQ, per germline. This CDR3 comprises 16 residues.

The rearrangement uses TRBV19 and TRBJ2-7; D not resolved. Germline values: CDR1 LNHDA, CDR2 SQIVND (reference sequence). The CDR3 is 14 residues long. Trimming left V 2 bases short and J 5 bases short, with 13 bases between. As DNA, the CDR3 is TGTGCCAGTAGTATAACCGGGTCTCCCGACGAGCAGTACTTC. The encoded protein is CASSITGSPDEQYF.

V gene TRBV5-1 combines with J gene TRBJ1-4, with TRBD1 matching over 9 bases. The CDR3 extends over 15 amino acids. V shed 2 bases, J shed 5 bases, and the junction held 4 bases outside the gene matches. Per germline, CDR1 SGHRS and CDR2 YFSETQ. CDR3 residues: CASSFWGTGNEKLFF. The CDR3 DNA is TGCGCCAGCAGCTTTTGGGGGACAGGGAATGAAAAACTGTTTTTT.

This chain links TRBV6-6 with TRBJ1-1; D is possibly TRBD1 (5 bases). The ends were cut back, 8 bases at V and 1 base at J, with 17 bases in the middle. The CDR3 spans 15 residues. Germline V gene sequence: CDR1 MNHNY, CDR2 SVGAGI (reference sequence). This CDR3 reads CASSQEGTGNTEAFF. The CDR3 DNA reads TGTGCCAGCTCCCAGGAGGGGACGGGGAACACTGAAGCTTTCTTT.

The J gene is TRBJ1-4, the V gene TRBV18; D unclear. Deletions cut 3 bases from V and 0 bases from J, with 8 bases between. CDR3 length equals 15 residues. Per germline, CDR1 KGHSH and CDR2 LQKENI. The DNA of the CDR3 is TGTGCCAGCTCACCTCGAGTTGCAACTAATGAAAAACTGTTTTTT. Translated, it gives CASSPRVATNEKLFF. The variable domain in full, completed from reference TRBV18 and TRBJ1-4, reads NAGVMQNPRHLVRRRGQEARLRCSPMKGHSHVYWYRQLPEEGLKFMVYLQKENIIDESGMPKERFSAEFPKEGPSILRIQQVVRGDSAAYFCASSPRVATNEKLFFGSGTQLSVL.